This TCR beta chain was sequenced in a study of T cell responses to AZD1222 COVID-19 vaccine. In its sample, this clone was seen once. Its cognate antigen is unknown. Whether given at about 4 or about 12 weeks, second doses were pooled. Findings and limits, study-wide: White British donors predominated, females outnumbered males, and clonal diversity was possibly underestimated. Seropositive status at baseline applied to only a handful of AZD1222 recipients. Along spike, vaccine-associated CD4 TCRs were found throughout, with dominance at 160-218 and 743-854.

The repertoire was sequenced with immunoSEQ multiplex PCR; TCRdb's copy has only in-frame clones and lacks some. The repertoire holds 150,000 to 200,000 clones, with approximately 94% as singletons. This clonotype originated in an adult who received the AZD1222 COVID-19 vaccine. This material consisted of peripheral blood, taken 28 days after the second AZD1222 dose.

In DNA form, the CDR3 reads TGTGCCAGCAGCGTATCGGGACTACAAGAGACCCAGTACTTC. It encodes CASSVSGLQETQYF. The gene calls are TRBV9 and TRBJ2-5; 7 nucleotides match TRBD2. The length of the CDR3 is 14 residues. Germline-derived CDR1 and CDR2 are SGDLS and YYNGEE. V shed 1 base and J 2 bases; nucleotides not matched to a gene: 2.